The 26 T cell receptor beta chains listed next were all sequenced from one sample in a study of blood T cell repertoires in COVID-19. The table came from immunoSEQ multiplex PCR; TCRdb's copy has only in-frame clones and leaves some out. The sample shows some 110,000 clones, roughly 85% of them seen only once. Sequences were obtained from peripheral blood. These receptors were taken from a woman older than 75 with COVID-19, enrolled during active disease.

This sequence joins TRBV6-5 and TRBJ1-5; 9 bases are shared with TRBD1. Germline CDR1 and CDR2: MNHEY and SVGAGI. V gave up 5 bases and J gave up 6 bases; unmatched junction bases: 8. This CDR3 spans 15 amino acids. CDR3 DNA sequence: TGTGCCAGCAGTCCTTCACAGGGGGCCAGTCAGCCCCAGCATTTT. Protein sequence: CASSPSQGASQPQHF.

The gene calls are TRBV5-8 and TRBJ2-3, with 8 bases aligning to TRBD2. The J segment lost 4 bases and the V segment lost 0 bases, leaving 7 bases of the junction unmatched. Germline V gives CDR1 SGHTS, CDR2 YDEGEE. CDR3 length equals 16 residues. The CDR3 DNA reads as TGTGCCAGCAGCTTGGTGGCGGGAGGAGGCCCAGATACGCAGTATTTT. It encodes CASSLVAGGGPDTQYF.

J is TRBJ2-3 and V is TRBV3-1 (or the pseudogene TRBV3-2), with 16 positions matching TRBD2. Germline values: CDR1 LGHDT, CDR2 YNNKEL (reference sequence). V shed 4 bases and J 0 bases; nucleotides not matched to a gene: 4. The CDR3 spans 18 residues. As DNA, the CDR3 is TGTGCCAGCAGCCTGGGACTAGCGGGAGGGTCTAGCACAGATACGCAGTATTTT. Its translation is CASSLGLAGGSSTDTQYF.

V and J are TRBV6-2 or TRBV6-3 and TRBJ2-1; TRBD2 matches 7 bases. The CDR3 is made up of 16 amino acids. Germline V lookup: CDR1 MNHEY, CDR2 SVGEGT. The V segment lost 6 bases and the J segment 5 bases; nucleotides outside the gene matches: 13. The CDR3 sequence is CASSSLPLAVNNEQFF. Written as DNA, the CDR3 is TGTGCCAGCAGCTCCCTCCCGCTAGCGGTTAACAATGAGCAGTTCTTC.

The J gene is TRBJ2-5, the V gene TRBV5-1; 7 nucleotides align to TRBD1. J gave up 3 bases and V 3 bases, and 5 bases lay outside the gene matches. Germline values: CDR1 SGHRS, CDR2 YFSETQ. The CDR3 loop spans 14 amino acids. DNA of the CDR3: TGCGCCAGCAGCTCCGGGACAGACAAAGAGACCCAGTACTTC. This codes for CASSSGTDKETQYF. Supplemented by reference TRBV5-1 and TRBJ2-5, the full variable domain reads KAGVTQTPRYLIKTRGQQVTLSCSPISGHRSVSWYQQTPGQGLQFLFEYFSETQRNKGNFPGRFSGRQFSNSRSEMNVSTLELGDSALYLCASSSGTDKETQYFGPGTRLLVL.

CDR3 nucleotides: TGTGCCAGCAGCCCCTCGGGCGGGAACTCCTACGAGCAGTACTTC. Translating gives CASSPSGGNSYEQYF. The genes are TRBV3-1 (or the pseudogene TRBV3-2) and TRBJ2-7; maybe TRBD2 (6 bases). V lost 4 bases and J lost 0, with 13 bases in between. The CDR3 spans 15 residues. Germline CDR1 is LGHDT and CDR2 is YNNKEL (reference sequence).

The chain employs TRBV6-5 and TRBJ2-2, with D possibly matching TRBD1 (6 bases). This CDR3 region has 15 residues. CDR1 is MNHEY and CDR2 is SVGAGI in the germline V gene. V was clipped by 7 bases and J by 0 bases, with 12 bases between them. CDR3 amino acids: CASMGAGANTGELFF. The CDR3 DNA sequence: TGTGCCAGCATGGGGGCAGGGGCGAACACCGGGGAGCTGTTTTTT.

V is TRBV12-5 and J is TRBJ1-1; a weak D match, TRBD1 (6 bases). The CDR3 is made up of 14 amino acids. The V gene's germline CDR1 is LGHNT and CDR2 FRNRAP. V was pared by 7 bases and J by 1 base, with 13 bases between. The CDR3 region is CASAQGLSNTEAFF. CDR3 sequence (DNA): TGTGCTAGTGCTCAGGGGTTATCGAACACTGAAGCTTTCTTT.

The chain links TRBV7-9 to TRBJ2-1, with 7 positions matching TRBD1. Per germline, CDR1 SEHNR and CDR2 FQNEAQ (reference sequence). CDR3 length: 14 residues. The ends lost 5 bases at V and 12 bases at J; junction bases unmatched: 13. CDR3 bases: TGTGCCAGCAGCGACAATCATTCCGGGACAGCGCAGTTCTTC. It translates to CASSDNHSGTAQFF.

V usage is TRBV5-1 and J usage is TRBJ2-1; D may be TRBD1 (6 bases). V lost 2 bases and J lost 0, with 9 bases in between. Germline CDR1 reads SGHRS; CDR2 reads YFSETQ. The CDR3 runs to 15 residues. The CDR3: CASSFTGSSYNEQFF. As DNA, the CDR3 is TGCGCCAGCAGCTTTACAGGGAGCTCCTACAATGAGCAGTTCTTC.

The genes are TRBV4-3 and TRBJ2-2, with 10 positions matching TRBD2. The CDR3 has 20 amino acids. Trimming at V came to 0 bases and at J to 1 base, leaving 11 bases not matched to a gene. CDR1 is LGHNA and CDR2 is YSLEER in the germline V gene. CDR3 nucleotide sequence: TGCGCCAGCAGCCAAGATTCTTCGCTTGTAGCGGGAGGGAACACCGGGGAGCTGTTTTTT. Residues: CASSQDSSLVAGGNTGELFF.

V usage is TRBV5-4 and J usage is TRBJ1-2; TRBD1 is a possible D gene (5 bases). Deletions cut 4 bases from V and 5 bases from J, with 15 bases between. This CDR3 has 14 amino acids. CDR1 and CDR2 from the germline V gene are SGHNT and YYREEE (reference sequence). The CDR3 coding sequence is TGTGCCAGCAGCCTTGACGGGGGAGGATATGGCTACACCTTC. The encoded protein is CASSLDGGGYGYTF.

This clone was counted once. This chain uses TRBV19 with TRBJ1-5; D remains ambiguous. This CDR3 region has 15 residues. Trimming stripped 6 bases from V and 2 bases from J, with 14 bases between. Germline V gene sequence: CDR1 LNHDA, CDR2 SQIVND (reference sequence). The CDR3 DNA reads TGTGCCAGTAGGAGGGAGGCGGTCGGCAATCAGCCCCAGCATTTT. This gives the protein CASRREAVGNQPQHF.

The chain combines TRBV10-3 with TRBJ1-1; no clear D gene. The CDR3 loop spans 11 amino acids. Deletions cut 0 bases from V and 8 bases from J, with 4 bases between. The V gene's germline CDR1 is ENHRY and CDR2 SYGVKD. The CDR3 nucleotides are TGTGCCATCAGTGAGTCGGCAGAAGCTTTCTTT. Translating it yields CAISESAEAFF.

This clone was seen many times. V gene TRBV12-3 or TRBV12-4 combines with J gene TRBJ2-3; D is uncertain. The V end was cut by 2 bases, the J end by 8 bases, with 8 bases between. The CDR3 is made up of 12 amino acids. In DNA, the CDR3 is TGTGCCAGCAGTTTAACAAGAACTACGCAGTATTTT. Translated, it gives CASSLTRTTQYF.

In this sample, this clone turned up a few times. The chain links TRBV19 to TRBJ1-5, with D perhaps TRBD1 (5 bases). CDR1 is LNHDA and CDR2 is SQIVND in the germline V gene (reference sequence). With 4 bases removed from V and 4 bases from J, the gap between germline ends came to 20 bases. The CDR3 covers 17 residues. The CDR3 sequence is CASSTGIDRYWNQPQHF. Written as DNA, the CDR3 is TGTGCCAGTAGTACAGGGATCGATAGGTATTGGAATCAGCCCCAGCATTTT.

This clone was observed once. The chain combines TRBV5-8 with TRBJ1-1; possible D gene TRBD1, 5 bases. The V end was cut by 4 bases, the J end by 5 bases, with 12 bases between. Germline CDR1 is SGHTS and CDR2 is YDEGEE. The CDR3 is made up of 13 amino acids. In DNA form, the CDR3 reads TGTGCCAGCAGCATGCAGGGTTGGACTGAAGCTTTCTTT. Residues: CASSMQGWTEAFF.

The CDR3 region has the DNA TGTGCCAGCAGCGTTGGGGACATCTATGGCTACACCTTC. This encodes CASSVGDIYGYTF. The J gene is TRBJ1-2, the V gene TRBV28; maybe TRBD1 (6 bases). The CDR3 consists of 13 residues. From germline, CDR1 is MDHEN and CDR2 SYDVKM. V shed 6 bases and J shed 4 bases, with 12 bases lying between them.

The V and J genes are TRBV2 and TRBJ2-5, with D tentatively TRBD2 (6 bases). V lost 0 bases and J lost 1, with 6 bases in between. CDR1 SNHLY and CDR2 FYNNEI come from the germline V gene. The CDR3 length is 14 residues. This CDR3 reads CASSEARGQETQYF. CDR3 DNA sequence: TGTGCCAGCAGTGAAGCGCGGGGCCAAGAGACCCAGTACTTC.

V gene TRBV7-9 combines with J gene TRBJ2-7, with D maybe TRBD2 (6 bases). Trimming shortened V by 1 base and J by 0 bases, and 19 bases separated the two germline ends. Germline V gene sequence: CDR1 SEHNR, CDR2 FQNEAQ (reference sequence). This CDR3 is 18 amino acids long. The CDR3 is CASSLVISLSGPSYEQYF. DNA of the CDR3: TGTGCCAGCAGCTTAGTAATTAGTCTGAGCGGGCCCTCCTACGAGCAGTACTTC.

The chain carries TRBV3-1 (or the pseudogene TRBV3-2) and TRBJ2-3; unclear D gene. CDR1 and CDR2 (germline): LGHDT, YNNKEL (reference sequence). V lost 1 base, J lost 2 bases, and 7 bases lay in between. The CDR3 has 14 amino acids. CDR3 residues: CASSQGSYTDTQYF. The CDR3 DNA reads TGTGCCAGCAGCCAAGGTAGCTACACAGATACGCAGTATTTT.

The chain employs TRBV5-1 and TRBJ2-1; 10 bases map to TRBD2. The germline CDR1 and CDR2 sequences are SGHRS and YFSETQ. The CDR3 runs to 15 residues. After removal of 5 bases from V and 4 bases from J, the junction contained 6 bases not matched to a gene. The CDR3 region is CASRPGTSEYNEQFF. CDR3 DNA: TGCGCCAGCAGGCCCGGGACTAGCGAGTACAATGAGCAGTTCTTC. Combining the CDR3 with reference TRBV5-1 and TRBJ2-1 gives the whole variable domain KAGVTQTPRYLIKTRGQQVTLSCSPISGHRSVSWYQQTPGQGLQFLFEYFSETQRNKGNFPGRFSGRQFSNSRSEMNVSTLELGDSALYLCASRPGTSEYNEQFFGPGTRLTVL.

This chain's CDR3 is CASSTPPGAAQHF. The CDR3 DNA reads as TGTGCCAGTAGTACCCCCCCCGGCGCGGCCCAGCATTTT. The rearrangement joins TRBV19 to TRBJ1-5; D unclear. CDR3 length: 13 amino acids. The germline V gene encodes CDR1 LNHDA and CDR2 SQIVND (reference sequence). The V gene lost 4 bases and the J gene lost 11 bases, with 15 bases spanning the gap.

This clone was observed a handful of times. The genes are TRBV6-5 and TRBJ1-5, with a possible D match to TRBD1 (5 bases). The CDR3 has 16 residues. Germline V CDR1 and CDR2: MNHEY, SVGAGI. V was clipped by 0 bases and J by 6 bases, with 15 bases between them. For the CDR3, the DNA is TGTGCCAGCAGTTACTCAAGCAGGGTAGTTGGTCAGCCCCAGCATTTT. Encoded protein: CASSYSSRVVGQPQHF.

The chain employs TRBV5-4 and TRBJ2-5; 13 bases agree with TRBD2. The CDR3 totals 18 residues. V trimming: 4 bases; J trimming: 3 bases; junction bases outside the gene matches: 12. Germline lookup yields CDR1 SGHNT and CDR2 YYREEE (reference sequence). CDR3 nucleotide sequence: TGTGCCAGCAGCACCGGGACTAGCGGGACACGGGAGAAAGAGACCCAGTACTTC. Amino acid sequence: CASSTGTSGTREKETQYF. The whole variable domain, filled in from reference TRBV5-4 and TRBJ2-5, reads ETGVTQSPTHLIKTRGQQVTLRCSSQSGHNTVSWYQQALGQGPQFIFQYYREEENGRGNFPPRFSGLQFPNYSSELNVNALELDDSALYLCASSTGTSGTREKETQYFGPGTRLLVL.

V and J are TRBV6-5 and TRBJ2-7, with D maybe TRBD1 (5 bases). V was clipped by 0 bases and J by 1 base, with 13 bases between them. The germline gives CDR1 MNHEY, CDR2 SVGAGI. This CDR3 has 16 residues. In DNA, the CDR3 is TGTGCCAGCAGTTACTCACAGGCCTCCGCGTCCTACGAGCAGTACTTC. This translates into CASSYSQASASYEQYF.